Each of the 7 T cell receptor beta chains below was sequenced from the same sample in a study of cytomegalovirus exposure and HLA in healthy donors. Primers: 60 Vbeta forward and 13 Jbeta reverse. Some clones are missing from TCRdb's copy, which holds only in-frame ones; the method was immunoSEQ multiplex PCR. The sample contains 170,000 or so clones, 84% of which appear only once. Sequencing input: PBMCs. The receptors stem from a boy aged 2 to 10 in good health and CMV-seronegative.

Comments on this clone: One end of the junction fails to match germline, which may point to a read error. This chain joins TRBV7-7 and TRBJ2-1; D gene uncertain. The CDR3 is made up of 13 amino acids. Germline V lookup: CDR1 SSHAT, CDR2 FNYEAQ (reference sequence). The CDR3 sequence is CASSTLVNNEQFF. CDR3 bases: TGTGCTAGCAGCACGCTAGTAAACAATGAGCAGTTCTTC.

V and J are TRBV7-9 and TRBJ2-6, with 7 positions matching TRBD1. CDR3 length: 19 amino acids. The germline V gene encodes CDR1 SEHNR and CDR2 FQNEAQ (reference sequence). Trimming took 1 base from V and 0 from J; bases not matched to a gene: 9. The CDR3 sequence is CASSLGTGFPHSGANVLTF. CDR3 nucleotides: TGTGCCAGCAGCTTAGGGACAGGCTTCCCCCACTCTGGGGCCAACGTCCTGACTTTC.

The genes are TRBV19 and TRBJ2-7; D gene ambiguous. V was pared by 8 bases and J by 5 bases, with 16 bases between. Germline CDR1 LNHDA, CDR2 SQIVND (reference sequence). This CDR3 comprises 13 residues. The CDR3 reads CASGALIWDEQYF. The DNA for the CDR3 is TGTGCCAGTGGAGCTTTGATTTGGGACGAGCAGTACTTC.

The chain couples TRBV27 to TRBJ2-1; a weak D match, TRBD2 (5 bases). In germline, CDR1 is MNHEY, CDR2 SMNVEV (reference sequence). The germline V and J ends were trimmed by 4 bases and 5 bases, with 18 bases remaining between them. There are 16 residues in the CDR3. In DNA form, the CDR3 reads TGTGCCAGCAGTTCTGGCAGGCCGACTATAAACAATGAGCAGTTCTTC. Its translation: CASSSGRPTINNEQFF.

The CDR3 DNA reads as TGTGCCAGCAGTGAGAGGTCGGTAGGACAGGCCCTCACCTACGAGCAGTACTTC. This translates into CASSERSVGQALTYEQYF. This chain joins TRBV6-1 and TRBJ2-7, with 7 positions matching TRBD1. The CDR3 totals 18 residues. Trimming removed 3 bases from V and 2 bases from J; junction bases left unmatched: 16. Germline V gene sequence: CDR1 MNHNS, CDR2 SASEGT.

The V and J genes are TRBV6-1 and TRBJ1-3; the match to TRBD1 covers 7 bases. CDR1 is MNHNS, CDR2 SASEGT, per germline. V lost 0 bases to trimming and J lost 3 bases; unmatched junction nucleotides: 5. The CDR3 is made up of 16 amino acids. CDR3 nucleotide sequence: TGTGCCAGCAGTGAAGCGCGGCAGGGGGGTGGAAACACCATATATTTT. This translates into CASSEARQGGGNTIYF.

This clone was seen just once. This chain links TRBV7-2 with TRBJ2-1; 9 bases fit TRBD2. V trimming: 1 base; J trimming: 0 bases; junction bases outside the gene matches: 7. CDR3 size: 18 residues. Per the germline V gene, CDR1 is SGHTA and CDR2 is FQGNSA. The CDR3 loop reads CASSLGGLAGYSYNEQFF. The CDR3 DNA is TGTGCCAGCAGCTTAGGGGGGCTAGCGGGATACTCCTACAATGAGCAGTTCTTC.